The clone carrying this T cell receptor beta chain was seen a few times. Its antigen is as yet unknown. This record belongs to a study of CD8 T cells in ankylosing spondylitis. General study points: A motif of 8 or 9 highly homologous TCR beta variants was seen as apparently characteristic of ankylosing spondylitis blood. From matched ankylosing spondylitis synovial fluid, disease-linked clones were reportedly recovered at significantly enriched levels.

As the method for making TCR beta libraries, quantitative 5'-RACE with molecular barcodes was used. TCRdb analysed the 5' RACE reads with MiXCR anew, one entry per CDR3 protein. The sample holds approximately 300,000 distinct CDR3 sequences, roughly 8% seen once. Germline CDR1 reads DFQATT; CDR2 reads SNEGSKA (reference sequence). J was trimmed by 4 bases and V by 7 bases; bases with no gene match: 6. The CDR3 runs to 12 residues. The rearrangement links TRBV20-1 to TRBJ2-7, with 8 bases that match TRBD1. The clonotype was recovered from a male donor with ankylosing spondylitis. Sequencing used blood, either unsorted or a sorted T cell fraction (not recorded which). CDR3 residues: CSVRTGLYEQYF. In DNA, the CDR3 is TGCAGTGTCCGGACAGGGTTATACGAGCAGTACTTC.